This T cell receptor beta chain was identified in a study of molecular identifiers for immune sequencing clone quantification. Study as a whole: Naive CD8 RNA (roughly 20,000 or 100,000 cells) was divided into five aliquots, with four sequenced.

TCRdb re-derived calls from the PCR reads in MiXCR, one entry per CDR3 protein. The table has some 590,000 distinct CDR3 sequences, about 25% seen once. This clonotype was counted a few times. Sequencing was done on a sample of naive CD8+ T cells from blood, with Jurkat cell RNA spiked in. The subset is: FACS-sorted CD8+CD4-CCR7+CD45RA+ naive T cells. The sequence came from a human donor in good health. Some libraries in this study had Jurkat cell RNA spiked in.

The CDR3 here is CASTIEGQLHQPQHF. CDR3 sequence (DNA): TGTGCCAGCACAATAGAGGGTCAGCTCCATCAGCCCCAGCATTTT. The V gene is TRBV28, the J gene TRBJ1-5; D gene ambiguous. V gave up 7 bases and J gave up 5 bases, with 18 bases separating them. There are 15 residues in the CDR3. CDR1 is MDHEN, CDR2 SYDVKM, per germline.